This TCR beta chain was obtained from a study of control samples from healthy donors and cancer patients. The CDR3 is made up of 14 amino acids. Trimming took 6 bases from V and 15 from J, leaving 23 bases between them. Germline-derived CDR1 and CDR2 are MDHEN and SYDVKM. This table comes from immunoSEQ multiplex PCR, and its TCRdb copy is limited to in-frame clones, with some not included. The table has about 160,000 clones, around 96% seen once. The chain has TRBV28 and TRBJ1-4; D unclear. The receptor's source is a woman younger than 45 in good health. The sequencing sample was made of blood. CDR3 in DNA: TGTGCCAGCAGCTATCTCACAGACCAGTTTGAAGTGTTTTTT. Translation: CASSYLTDQFEVFF.